A selection of T cell receptor beta chains follows, all from one sample in a study of blood T cell repertoires in COVID-19. Here immunoSEQ multiplex PCR was the method, and the copy in TCRdb shows in-frame clones only, minus some. The table has roughly 5,500 clones, roughly 80% seen once; the top ten hold around 8.6%. The material sequenced was peripheral blood. These receptors were obtained from a human donor with active COVID-19. The donor label of this sample is uncertain. The CDR3 runs from the conserved cysteine through the conserved F or W. A D gene is named only where the DNA matches it firmly. Clone size, where shown, is once, few, many, or a class for clones that have expanded.

clone_size: .; j_call: TRBJ2-2; d_call: .; v_call: TRBV27; cdr3_nt: TGTGCCAGCAGTTTATTTGACTTGGGGGAGCTGTTTTTT; cdr3_aa: CASSLFDLGELFF
clone_size: once; j_call: TRBJ1-2; d_call: TRBD1; v_call: TRBV3-1/TRBV3-2; cdr3_nt: TGTGCCAGCAGCCAAGGGGGGACAGCTTATGGCTACACCTTC; cdr3_aa: CASSQGGTAYGYTF
clone_size: .; j_call: TRBJ2-5; d_call: .; v_call: TRBV30; cdr3_nt: TGTGCCTGGAGTGTACCAGGGGTCATCCAAGAGACCCAGTACTTC; cdr3_aa: CAWSVPGVIQETQYF
clone_size: .; j_call: TRBJ1-5; d_call: .; v_call: TRBV6-6; cdr3_nt: TGTGCCAGCAGTTACCATGGCGGGGAGCCCCAGCATTTT; cdr3_aa: CASSYHGGEPQHF
clone_size: .; j_call: TRBJ2-3; d_call: .; v_call: TRBV29-1; cdr3_nt: TGCAGCGCACGGGCCTGGGGAGCCGGAGGTACGCAGTATTTT; cdr3_aa: CSARAWGAGGTQYF
clone_size: .; j_call: TRBJ2-4; d_call: TRBD2; v_call: TRBV7-2; cdr3_nt: TGTGCCAGCAGCATAGCGGGAGGGCGGAACATTCAGTACTTC; cdr3_aa: CASSIAGGRNIQYF
clone_size: once; j_call: TRBJ1-6; d_call: .; v_call: TRBV24-1; cdr3_nt: TGTGCCACCGAGGGCTCCTATAATTCACCCCTCCACTTT; cdr3_aa: CATEGSYNSPLHF
clone_size: .; j_call: TRBJ1-2; d_call: .; v_call: TRBV29-1; cdr3_nt: TGCAGCGTTGGAGGGGGAGACTCCTATGGCTACACCTTC; cdr3_aa: CSVGGGDSYGYTF
clone_size: .; j_call: TRBJ1-1; d_call: .; v_call: TRBV19; cdr3_nt: TGTGCCAGTAGTATTTTTCGCAGGGAAACAAGCAGCACTGAAGCTTTCTTT; cdr3_aa: CASSIFRRETSSTEAFF
clone_size: few; j_call: TRBJ2-2; d_call: .; v_call: TRBV29-1; cdr3_nt: TGCAGCGTTTTCTTCTACACCGGGGAGCTGTTTTTT; cdr3_aa: CSVFFYTGELFF
clone_size: few; j_call: TRBJ1-1; d_call: .; v_call: TRBV6-2/TRBV6-3; cdr3_nt: TGTGCCAGCAGTTTCCGGGTCCCCTTCATGAACACTGAAGCTTTCTTT; cdr3_aa: CASSFRVPFMNTEAFF
clone_size: .; j_call: TRBJ1-5; d_call: .; v_call: TRBV6-6; cdr3_nt: TGTGCCAGCAGTTACTCCTTTTATCAGCCCCAGCATTTT; cdr3_aa: CASSYSFYQPQHF
clone_size: .; j_call: TRBJ2-7; d_call: TRBD2; v_call: TRBV27; cdr3_nt: TGTGCCAGCAGTTTCAGGGAGGGCGACGAGCAGTACTTC; cdr3_aa: CASSFREGDEQYF
clone_size: .; j_call: TRBJ2-3; d_call: TRBD2; v_call: TRBV27; cdr3_nt: TGTGCCAGCAGTTTTATGCGGGGGGCCACAGATACGCAGTATTTT; cdr3_aa: CASSFMRGATDTQYF
clone_size: once; j_call: TRBJ2-3; d_call: TRBD2; v_call: TRBV6-5; cdr3_nt: TGTGCCAGCACACTAGCGGGAAGCACAGATACGCAGTATTTT; cdr3_aa: CASTLAGSTDTQYF
clone_size: .; j_call: TRBJ2-3; d_call: TRBD2; v_call: TRBV30; cdr3_nt: TGTGCCTGGAAACTAGCGGGAGCGGTCTACACAGATACGCAGTATTTT; cdr3_aa: CAWKLAGAVYTDTQYF
clone_size: .; j_call: TRBJ2-1; d_call: .; v_call: TRBV2; cdr3_nt: TGTGCCAGCAGTGTGGGGGCTAGCGGAGATGAGCAGTTCTTC; cdr3_aa: CASSVGASGDEQFF
clone_size: .; j_call: TRBJ1-3; d_call: .; v_call: TRBV5-1; cdr3_nt: TGCGCCAGCAGCTTGCGGCAGGCTAACTCTGGAAACACCATATATTTT; cdr3_aa: CASSLRQANSGNTIYF
clone_size: .; j_call: TRBJ2-1; d_call: TRBD2; v_call: TRBV28; cdr3_nt: TGTGCCAGCATCTTTAGCGGGGGGGCGTCCTACAATGAGCAGTTCTTC; cdr3_aa: CASIFSGGASYNEQFF
clone_size: .; j_call: TRBJ2-1; d_call: .; v_call: TRBV6-5; cdr3_nt: TGTGCCAGCAGTCGGGCGGGACGAACCTTCTATGAGCAGTTCTTC; cdr3_aa: CASSRAGRTFYEQFF
clone_size: .; j_call: TRBJ2-7; d_call: TRBD1; v_call: TRBV27; cdr3_nt: TGTGCCAGCAGTTGGACAGGGGCCCGCTCCTACGAGCAGTACTTC; cdr3_aa: CASSWTGARSYEQYF
clone_size: few; j_call: TRBJ2-3; d_call: TRBD2; v_call: TRBV4-2; cdr3_nt: TGTGCCAGCAGCCCCCGAAGCGGGGGCACAGATACGCAGTATTTT; cdr3_aa: CASSPRSGGTDTQYF
clone_size: .; j_call: TRBJ2-7; d_call: TRBD1; v_call: TRBV5-1; cdr3_nt: TGCGCCAGCAGGGTACAGGGGGCCAGCTCCTACGAGCAGTACTTC; cdr3_aa: CASRVQGASSYEQYF
clone_size: .; j_call: TRBJ2-1; d_call: .; v_call: TRBV7-9; cdr3_nt: TGTGCCAGCAGCTTAGGAGGGGGACGAGACAATGAGCAGTTCTTC; cdr3_aa: CASSLGGGRDNEQFF
clone_size: few; j_call: TRBJ1-2; d_call: .; v_call: TRBV9; cdr3_nt: TGTGCCAGCAGCGTAGGGGAGTATGGCTACACCTTC; cdr3_aa: CASSVGEYGYTF
clone_size: .; j_call: TRBJ2-3; d_call: .; v_call: TRBV3-1/TRBV3-2; cdr3_nt: TGTGCCAGCACCTCCAGAGGGAGCCGCACAGATACGCAGTATTTT; cdr3_aa: CASTSRGSRTDTQYF
clone_size: few; j_call: TRBJ2-3; d_call: .; v_call: TRBV9; cdr3_nt: TGTGCCAGCAGCGCCTACACAGATACGCAGTATTTT; cdr3_aa: CASSAYTDTQYF
clone_size: .; j_call: TRBJ2-1; d_call: TRBD2; v_call: TRBV4-1; cdr3_nt: TGCGCCAGCAGCCAGTGGACTAGCGGGAGTCGCGGTGAGCAGTTCTTC; cdr3_aa: CASSQWTSGSRGEQFF
clone_size: .; j_call: TRBJ2-5; d_call: TRBD1; v_call: TRBV30; cdr3_nt: TGTGCCTGGAGGACGCAGGGGGCCCAAGAGACCCAGTACTTC; cdr3_aa: CAWRTQGAQETQYF
clone_size: .; j_call: TRBJ2-2; d_call: TRBD1; v_call: TRBV7-9; cdr3_nt: TGTGCCAGCAGCTACCGGGACAGGAACACCGGGGAGCTGTTTTTT; cdr3_aa: CASSYRDRNTGELFF
clone_size: .; j_call: TRBJ2-7; d_call: TRBD1; v_call: TRBV6-5; cdr3_nt: TGTGCCAGCAGTTCCGACAGGGGGGCCTACGAGCAGTACTTC; cdr3_aa: CASSSDRGAYEQYF
clone_size: .; j_call: TRBJ1-1; d_call: .; v_call: TRBV6-4; cdr3_nt: TGTGTCCGGGGGGCTGAAGCTTTCTTT; cdr3_aa: CVRGAEAFF
clone_size: few; j_call: TRBJ2-5; d_call: .; v_call: TRBV11-2; cdr3_nt: TGTGCCAGCAGCTTAGTAGGCGCCTTGCGGGAGACCCAGTACTTC; cdr3_aa: CASSLVGALRETQYF
clone_size: once; j_call: TRBJ2-2; d_call: TRBD1; v_call: TRBV28; cdr3_nt: TGTGCCAGCAGTGTCGGACAGGGGGGGACCGGGGAGCTGTTTTTT; cdr3_aa: CASSVGQGGTGELFF
clone_size: .; j_call: TRBJ2-3; d_call: .; v_call: TRBV5-1; cdr3_nt: TGCGCCAGCAGCTTGGCGGCAGGAGGGACAGATACGCAGTATTTT; cdr3_aa: CASSLAAGGTDTQYF
clone_size: .; j_call: TRBJ2-6; d_call: TRBD1; v_call: TRBV5-4; cdr3_nt: TGTGCCAGCAGCTCGCCCGGACAGGGAGGTGGGGCCAACGTCCTGACTTTC; cdr3_aa: CASSSPGQGGGANVLTF
clone_size: .; j_call: TRBJ2-3; d_call: TRBD1; v_call: TRBV2; cdr3_nt: TGTGCCAGCAGCCGAGACAGGGGGACAGATACGCAGTATTTT; cdr3_aa: CASSRDRGTDTQYF
clone_size: once; j_call: TRBJ1-1; d_call: .; v_call: TRBV11-1; cdr3_nt: TGTGCCAGCAGCTTAAACAGGAACACTGAAGCTTTCTTT; cdr3_aa: CASSLNRNTEAFF
clone_size: .; j_call: TRBJ2-1; d_call: TRBD2; v_call: TRBV5-1; cdr3_nt: TGCGCCAGCAGCCCAGGACTAGCGGCTTACAATGAGCAGTTCTTC; cdr3_aa: CASSPGLAAYNEQFF
clone_size: few; j_call: TRBJ2-2; d_call: .; v_call: TRBV10-2; cdr3_nt: TGCGCCAGCCACCGGGACATGAACACCGGGGAGCTGTTTTTT; cdr3_aa: CASHRDMNTGELFF
clone_size: .; j_call: TRBJ1-2; d_call: .; v_call: TRBV14; cdr3_nt: TGTGCCAGCAGCCAAGATTCGTACTATGGCTACACCTTC; cdr3_aa: CASSQDSYYGYTF
clone_size: .; j_call: TRBJ2-1; d_call: TRBD1; v_call: TRBV27; cdr3_nt: TGTGCCAGCACCAATGGACAGGGAGGAGGGAATGAGCAGTTCTTC; cdr3_aa: CASTNGQGGGNEQFF
clone_size: .; j_call: TRBJ2-7; d_call: TRBD1; v_call: TRBV15; cdr3_nt: TGTGCCACCAGCTTTACTCCGGGACAGGGGCGCTACGAGCAGTACTTC; cdr3_aa: CATSFTPGQGRYEQYF
clone_size: .; j_call: TRBJ2-1; d_call: TRBD2; v_call: TRBV10-3; cdr3_nt: TGTGCCATCAGCGAGCGGGGGGATCGCAATGAGCAGTTCTTC; cdr3_aa: CAISERGDRNEQFF
clone_size: .; j_call: TRBJ1-2; d_call: TRBD1; v_call: TRBV5-1; cdr3_nt: TGCGCCAGCAGCACCAACCCGGACAGGATTTTCTATGGCTACACCTTC; cdr3_aa: CASSTNPDRIFYGYTF
clone_size: once; j_call: TRBJ2-7; d_call: .; v_call: TRBV11-2; cdr3_nt: TGTGCCAGCAGCCCCGGGGGGCTCTTC; cdr3_aa: CASSPGGLF
clone_size: .; j_call: TRBJ2-7; d_call: .; v_call: TRBV9; cdr3_nt: TGTGCCAGCTCAAAGTCTGGGGCGGGGAATGAGCAGTACTTC; cdr3_aa: CASSKSGAGNEQYF
clone_size: .; j_call: TRBJ2-1; d_call: .; v_call: TRBV6-2/TRBV6-3; cdr3_nt: TGTGCCAGCAGTTACTTGGCCAGTTACAATGAGCAGTTCTTC; cdr3_aa: CASSYLASYNEQFF
clone_size: .; j_call: TRBJ2-5; d_call: TRBD2; v_call: TRBV7-3; cdr3_nt: TGTGCCAGCAGCTTAAACCGTCCGGGACTAGCGAGACCACTCCAAGAGACCCAGTACTTC; cdr3_aa: CASSLNRPGLARPLQETQYF
clone_size: medium-sized; j_call: TRBJ2-1; d_call: .; v_call: TRBV4-3; cdr3_nt: TGCGCCAGCAGCCTCCGGACAGATCCATACAATGAGCAGTTCTTC; cdr3_aa: CASSLRTDPYNEQFF
clone_size: .; j_call: TRBJ1-2; d_call: .; v_call: TRBV4-1; cdr3_nt: TGCGCCAGCAGCCAAGGACAGAACTATGGCTACACCTTC; cdr3_aa: CASSQGQNYGYTF
clone_size: .; j_call: TRBJ2-3; d_call: TRBD2; v_call: TRBV5-1; cdr3_nt: TGCGCCAGCAGCCGAGAACCGGGACTAGCGCCAGATACGCAGTATTTT; cdr3_aa: CASSREPGLAPDTQYF
clone_size: .; j_call: TRBJ2-7; d_call: .; v_call: TRBV4-2; cdr3_nt: TGTGCCAGCAGCCGCGGCGGGGTGTACGAGCAGTACTTC; cdr3_aa: CASSRGGVYEQYF
clone_size: .; j_call: TRBJ2-1; d_call: .; v_call: TRBV9; cdr3_nt: TGTGCCAGCAGCGTAGACGGCGGCTCCTACAATGAGCAGTTCTTC; cdr3_aa: CASSVDGGSYNEQFF
clone_size: .; j_call: TRBJ2-6; d_call: .; v_call: TRBV7-2; cdr3_nt: TGTGCCAGCAGCTTAGCGTCCGGAGGGACCAACTCTGGGGCCAACGTCCTGACTTTC; cdr3_aa: CASSLASGGTNSGANVLTF
clone_size: .; j_call: TRBJ2-3; d_call: .; v_call: TRBV21-1; cdr3_nt: TGTGCCAGCAGCAATATTCTAGCGGATACTACAGATACGCAGTATTTT; cdr3_aa: CASSNILADTTDTQYF
clone_size: .; j_call: TRBJ2-7; d_call: .; v_call: TRBV13; cdr3_nt: TGTGCCAGCAGCTTAGGGGCGGGGGCCCTCCTTCCGCAGTACTTC; cdr3_aa: CASSLGAGALLPQYF
clone_size: .; j_call: TRBJ2-4; d_call: TRBD2; v_call: TRBV5-6; cdr3_nt: TGTGCCAGCAGCTCTGCTAGCGGGAGGGTAGTTTTGGCCAAAAACATTCAGTACTTC; cdr3_aa: CASSSASGRVVLAKNIQYF
clone_size: .; j_call: TRBJ2-3; d_call: .; v_call: TRBV10-3; cdr3_nt: TGTGCCATCGCCCGGGACTTAGGCACAGATACGCAGTATTTT; cdr3_aa: CAIARDLGTDTQYF